These T cell receptor beta chains were read from a single sample in a study of T cells after yellow fever vaccination. TCRdb independently ran MiXCR on the 5' RACE reads; one entry per CDR3 protein. The sample carries hundreds of thousands of distinct CDR3 sequences, roughly a fifth recorded once. Sequencing was performed on PBMCs, taken 15 days after the yellow fever booster vaccination. The receptors shown here come from a young man who received the YFV17D yellow fever vaccine. CDR3s include the opening cysteine and the closing phenylalanine or tryptophan. Each record gives: V gene, clone size, J gene, D gene, CDR3 DNA, CDR3 protein. A D gene is named only where the DNA matches it firmly. Part of the rows lack a size; the others show once, few, many or a class for expanded clones.

TRBV12-3/TRBV12-4,-,TRBJ2-3,-,TGTGCCAGCAGAAGTCATGGGGTTGACGCAGATACGCAGTATTTT,CASRSHGVDADTQYF
TRBV20-1,few,TRBJ2-7,-,TGCAGTGCTAGCCTCCCTTTGAGCGGTCACTACGAGCAGTACTTC,CSASLPLSGHYEQYF
TRBV2,many,TRBJ2-7,-,TGTGCCAGCATCCACAGGGCTGGATACGAGCAGTACTTC,CASIHRAGYEQYF
TRBV25-1,few,TRBJ1-1,TRBD1,TGTGCCAGCAGACAAACAGGGGTCACGAACACTGAAGCTTTCTTT,CASRQTGVTNTEAFF
TRBV29-1,few,TRBJ2-7,-,TGCAGCGTGGTTATCCGGGGCCGAAATATCTCCGAGCAGTACTTC,CSVVIRGRNISEQYF
TRBV6-2/TRBV6-3,-,TRBJ2-2,TRBD2,TGTGCCAGCAGTTACCCCCAAGGGACTAGCGGTCCCCGGGAGCTGTTTTTT,CASSYPQGTSGPRELFF
TRBV7-9,few,TRBJ1-1,-,TGTGCCAGCAGCAAAAGGGGCGGGGACACTGAAGCTTTCTTT,CASSKRGGDTEAFF
TRBV12-3/TRBV12-4,-,TRBJ2-1,-,TGTGCCAGCAGTTTGGGTTTGCGCTATGAGCAGTTCTTC,CASSLGLRYEQFF
TRBV7-2,-,TRBJ2-1,-,TGTGCCAGCAGCTTAGATGCGGGAAATGAGCAGTTCTTC,CASSLDAGNEQFF
TRBV9,-,TRBJ2-3,TRBD1,TGTGCCAGCAGCACGGACAGGGACGGCACAGATACGCAGTATTTT,CASSTDRDGTDTQYF
TRBV12-3/TRBV12-4,-,TRBJ2-1,TRBD2,TGTGCCAGCAGTAGGGAGATGGTCGGACTAGCGGAATACAATGAGCAGTTCTTC,CASSREMVGLAEYNEQFF
TRBV7-2,few,TRBJ2-1,TRBD2,TGTGCCAGCAGCTTAGCGAGCGGGGTAAGTGAGCAGTTCTTC,CASSLASGVSEQFF
TRBV6-2/TRBV6-3,few,TRBJ2-2,-,TGTGCCAGCAGCCCCTCCCACCTGACAGCTACGAACACCGGGGAGCTGTTTTTT,CASSPSHLTATNTGELFF
TRBV20-1,-,TRBJ2-3,-,TGCAGTGCTAGACTAGCGAAAACAGATACGCAGTATTTT,CSARLAKTDTQYF
TRBV28,-,TRBJ2-1,TRBD2,TGTGCCAGCAGTGGACTAGCGGGAGGGAGGGTGTACAATGAGCAGTTCTTC,CASSGLAGGRVYNEQFF
TRBV3-1,-,TRBJ1-1,-,TGTGCCAGCAGTACAGAGAACACTGAAGCTTTCTTT,CASSTENTEAFF
TRBV30,-,TRBJ2-3,TRBD2,TGTGCCTGGAGTCAACTAGCGGGAGATACGCAGTATTTT,CAWSQLAGDTQYF
TRBV6-1,-,TRBJ2-3,-,TGTGCCAGCATCCATGGAAGGGGGTTATCAGATACGCAGTATTTT,CASIHGRGLSDTQYF
TRBV20-1,-,TRBJ2-1,-,TGCAGTGCTAGGAGGGGCTCCTACAATGAGCAGTTCTTC,CSARRGSYNEQFF
TRBV7-9,-,TRBJ2-1,-,TGTGCCAGCAGCTTAGATCGCGGTCCCTACAATGAGCAGTTCTTC,CASSLDRGPYNEQFF
TRBV10-2,few,TRBJ2-2,-,TGCGCCAGCAGTGTGGGTAGTACCGGGGAGCTGTTTTTT,CASSVGSTGELFF
TRBV6-1,-,TRBJ2-7,TRBD1,TGTGCCAGCAGCCGGACAGGGAATTACGAGCAGTACTTC,CASSRTGNYEQYF
TRBV7-2,many,TRBJ2-7,-,TGTGCCAGCAGCTCCTCGCTGGGTGTAACCGAGCAGTACTTC,CASSSSLGVTEQYF
TRBV6-2/TRBV6-3,few,TRBJ2-1,-,TGTGCCAGCAGTTTTAGGTACTCGGGTGAGCAGTTCTTC,CASSFRYSGEQFF
TRBV19,-,TRBJ2-1,TRBD2,TGTGCCAGTAGCAGGACTAGCGGGATGAATGAGCAGTTCTTC,CASSRTSGMNEQFF
TRBV6-2/TRBV6-3,few,TRBJ2-1,-,TGTGCCAGCAGTTACTCACAAGAGCAGTTCTTC,CASSYSQEQFF
TRBV2,-,TRBJ2-7,-,TGTGCCAGCAGGGTGAGTCCGTCTAGCAACGAGCAGTACTTC,CASRVSPSSNEQYF
TRBV9,few,TRBJ2-1,-,TGTGCCAGCAGCGCCCCCGAGAGGGGGGACCCCTACAATGAGCAGTTCTTC,CASSAPERGDPYNEQFF
TRBV3-1,-,TRBJ2-3,-,TGTGCCAGCAGCCTATATCTTCAGACGGTGGGCACAGATACGCAGTATTTT,CASSLYLQTVGTDTQYF
TRBV2,-,TRBJ2-2,-,TGTGCCAGCAGTGAGGCAGGGACCTTCACCGGGGAGCTGTTTTTT,CASSEAGTFTGELFF
TRBV12-3/TRBV12-4,-,TRBJ2-1,-,TGTGCCAGCAGTTTTGCGGGAAGCGTTGAGCAGTTCTTC,CASSFAGSVEQFF
TRBV20-1,few,TRBJ2-4,-,TGCAGTGCCCCGGCCGCGACGACCAAAAACATTCAGTACTTC,CSAPAATTKNIQYF
TRBV6-5,few,TRBJ1-6,-,TGTGCCAGCAGTTACATTGACAGCTATAATTCACCCCTCCACTTT,CASSYIDSYNSPLHF
TRBV20-1,-,TRBJ2-7,-,TGCAGTGCCGAGCCCTATCAAACCTACGAGCAGTACTTC,CSAEPYQTYEQYF
TRBV19,-,TRBJ2-7,-,TGTGCCAGTAGCCGGGGGTCCAGATTGGTCGAGCAGTACTTC,CASSRGSRLVEQYF
TRBV6-1,few,TRBJ2-7,TRBD2,TGTGCCACCACATACGGGACTAGCGGGAGCTCCTACGAGCAGTACTTC,CATTYGTSGSSYEQYF
TRBV29-1,few,TRBJ2-3,-,TGCAGCGTTGTAGTGGCGGGACAGAGGGATACGCAGTATTTT,CSVVVAGQRDTQYF
TRBV20-1,few,TRBJ2-1,TRBD2,TGCAGTGCTAGATTGACTAGCGGGAAGTACTCTGAGCAGTTCTTC,CSARLTSGKYSEQFF
TRBV7-2,few,TRBJ1-3,-,TGTGCCAGCAGCTTGACTCCGGAGGTCCACTCTGGAAACACCATATATTTT,CASSLTPEVHSGNTIYF
TRBV20-1,-,TRBJ2-1,TRBD2,TGCAGTGGCCTACTAGCGGGAGAGAATGAGCAGTTCTTC,CSGLLAGENEQFF